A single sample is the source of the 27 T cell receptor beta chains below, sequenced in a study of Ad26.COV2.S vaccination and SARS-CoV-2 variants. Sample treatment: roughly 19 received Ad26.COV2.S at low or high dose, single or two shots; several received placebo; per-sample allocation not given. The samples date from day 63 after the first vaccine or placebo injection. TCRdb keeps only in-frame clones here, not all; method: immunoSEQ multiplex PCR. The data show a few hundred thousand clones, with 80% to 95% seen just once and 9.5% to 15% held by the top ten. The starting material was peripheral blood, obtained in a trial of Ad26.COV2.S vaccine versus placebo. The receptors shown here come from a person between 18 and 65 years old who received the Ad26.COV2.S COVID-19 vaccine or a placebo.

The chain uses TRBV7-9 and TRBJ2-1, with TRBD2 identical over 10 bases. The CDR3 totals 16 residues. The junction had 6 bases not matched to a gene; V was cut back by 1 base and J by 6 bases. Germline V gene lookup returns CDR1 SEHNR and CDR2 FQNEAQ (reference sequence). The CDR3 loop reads CASSLESLAGGNEQFF. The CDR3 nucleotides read TGTGCCAGCAGCTTAGAATCGTTAGCGGGAGGCAATGAGCAGTTCTTC.

The CDR3 protein is CASSAGLNTEAFF. In DNA form, the CDR3 reads TGTGCCAGCAGCGCAGGGTTGAACACTGAAGCTTTCTTT. The J gene is TRBJ1-1, the V gene TRBV9, with D maybe TRBD1 (5 bases). The CDR3 sequence is 13 residues long. The ends were cut back, 3 bases at V and 0 bases at J, with 6 bases in the middle. Per germline, CDR1 SGDLS and CDR2 YYNGEE.

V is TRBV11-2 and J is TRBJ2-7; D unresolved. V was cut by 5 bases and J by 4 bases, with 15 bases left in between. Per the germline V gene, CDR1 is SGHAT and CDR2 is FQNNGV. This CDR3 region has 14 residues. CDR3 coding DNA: TGTGCCAGCAGCCTCACAAACTCGGGTTACGAGCAGTACTTC. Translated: CASSLTNSGYEQYF.

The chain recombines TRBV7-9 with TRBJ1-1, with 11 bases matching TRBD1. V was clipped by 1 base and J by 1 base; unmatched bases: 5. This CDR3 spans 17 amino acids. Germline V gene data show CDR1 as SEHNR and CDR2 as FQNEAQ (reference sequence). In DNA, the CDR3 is TGTGCCAGCAGCTTAGTCCAAGGACAGGGGGCGAACACTGAAGCTTTCTTT. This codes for CASSLVQGQGANTEAFF.

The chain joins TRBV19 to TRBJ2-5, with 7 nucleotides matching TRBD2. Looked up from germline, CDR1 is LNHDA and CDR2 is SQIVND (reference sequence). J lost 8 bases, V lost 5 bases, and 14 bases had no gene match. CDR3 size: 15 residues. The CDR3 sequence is CASSVTGTMGATQYF. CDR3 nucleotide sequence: TGTGCCAGTAGTGTTACCGGGACTATGGGCGCAACCCAGTACTTC. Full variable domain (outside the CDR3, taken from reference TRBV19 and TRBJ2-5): DGGITQSPKYLFRKEGQNVTLSCEQNLNHDAMYWYRQDPGQGLRLIYYSQIVNDFQKGDIAEGYSVSREKKESFPLTVTSAQKNPTAFYLCASSVTGTMGATQYFGPGTRLLVL.

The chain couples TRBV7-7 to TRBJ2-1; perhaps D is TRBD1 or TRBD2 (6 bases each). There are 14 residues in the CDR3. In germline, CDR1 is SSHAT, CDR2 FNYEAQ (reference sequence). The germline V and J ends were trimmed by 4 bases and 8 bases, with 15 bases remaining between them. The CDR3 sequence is CASSSLSGEDEQFF. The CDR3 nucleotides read TGTGCCAGCAGCTCACTCTCAGGGGAGGATGAGCAGTTCTTC.

As DNA, the CDR3 is TGTGCCAGCGGGACCCCAGGGGGCAATCAGCCCCAGCATTTT. Its translation is CASGTPGGNQPQHF. The rearrangement uses TRBV7-2 and TRBJ1-5; TRBD1 might be the D (6 bases). The CDR3 sequence is 14 residues long. Per the germline V gene, CDR1 is SGHTA and CDR2 is FQGNSA. Trimming removed 8 bases at V and 2 bases at J, with 13 bases between. Drawing the rest from reference TRBV7-2 and TRBJ1-5, the complete variable domain is GAGVSQSPSNKVTEKGKDVELRCDPISGHTALYWYRQSLGQGLEFLIYFQGNSAPDKSGLPSDRFSAERTGGSVSTLTIQRTQQEDSAVYLCASGTPGGNQPQHFGDGTRLSIL.

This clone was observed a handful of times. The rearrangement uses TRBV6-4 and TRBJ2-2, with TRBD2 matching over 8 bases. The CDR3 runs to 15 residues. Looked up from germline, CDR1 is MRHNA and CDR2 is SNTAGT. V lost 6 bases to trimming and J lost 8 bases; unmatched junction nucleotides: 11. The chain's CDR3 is CASSPEAGETGELFF. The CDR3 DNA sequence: TGTGCCAGCAGCCCAGAAGCGGGAGAAACTGGGGAGCTGTTTTTT.

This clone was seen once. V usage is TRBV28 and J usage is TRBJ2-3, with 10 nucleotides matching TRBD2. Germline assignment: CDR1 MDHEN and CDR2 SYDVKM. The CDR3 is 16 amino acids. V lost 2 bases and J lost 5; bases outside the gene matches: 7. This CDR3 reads CASSLPLAGAGDTQYF. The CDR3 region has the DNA TGTGCCAGCAGTTTACCCCTAGCGGGAGCGGGAGATACGCAGTATTTT.

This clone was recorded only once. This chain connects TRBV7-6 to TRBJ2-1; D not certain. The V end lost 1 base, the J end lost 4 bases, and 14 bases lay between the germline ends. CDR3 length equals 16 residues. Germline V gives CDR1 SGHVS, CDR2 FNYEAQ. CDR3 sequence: CASSLEVLTHYNEQFF. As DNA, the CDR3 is TGTGCCAGCAGCTTAGAGGTCCTGACCCATTACAATGAGCAGTTCTTC.

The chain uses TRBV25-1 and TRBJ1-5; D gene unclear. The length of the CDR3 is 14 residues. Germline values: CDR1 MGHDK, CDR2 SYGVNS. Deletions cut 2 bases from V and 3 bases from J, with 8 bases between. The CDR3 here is CASSEIKANQPQHF. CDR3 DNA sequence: TGTGCCAGCAGTGAAATAAAAGCCAATCAGCCCCAGCATTTT.

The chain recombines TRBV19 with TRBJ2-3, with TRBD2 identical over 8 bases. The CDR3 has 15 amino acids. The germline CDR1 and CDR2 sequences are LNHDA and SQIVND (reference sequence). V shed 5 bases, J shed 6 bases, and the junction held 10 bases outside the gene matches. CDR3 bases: TGTGCCAGTAGTGAGAGCGGGAGCTCCTTTGATACGCAGTATTTT. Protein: CASSESGSSFDTQYF.

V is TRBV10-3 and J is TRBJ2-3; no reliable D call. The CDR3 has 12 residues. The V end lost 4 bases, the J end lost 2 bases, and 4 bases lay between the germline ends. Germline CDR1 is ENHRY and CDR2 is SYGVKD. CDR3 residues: CAISGDTDTQYF. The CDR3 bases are TGTGCCATCAGTGGGGACACAGATACGCAGTATTTT.

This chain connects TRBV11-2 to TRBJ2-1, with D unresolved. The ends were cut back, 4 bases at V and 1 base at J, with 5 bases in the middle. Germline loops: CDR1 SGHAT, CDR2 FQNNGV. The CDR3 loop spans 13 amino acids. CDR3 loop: CASSWRSYNEQFF. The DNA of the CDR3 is TGTGCCAGCAGCTGGAGATCCTACAATGAGCAGTTCTTC.

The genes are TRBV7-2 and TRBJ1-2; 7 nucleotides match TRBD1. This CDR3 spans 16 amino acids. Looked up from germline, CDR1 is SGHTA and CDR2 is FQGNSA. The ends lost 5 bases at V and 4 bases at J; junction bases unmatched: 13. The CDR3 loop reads CASSPYGETGPYGYTF. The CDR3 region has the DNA TGTGCCAGCAGCCCATATGGTGAGACAGGGCCCTATGGCTACACCTTC.

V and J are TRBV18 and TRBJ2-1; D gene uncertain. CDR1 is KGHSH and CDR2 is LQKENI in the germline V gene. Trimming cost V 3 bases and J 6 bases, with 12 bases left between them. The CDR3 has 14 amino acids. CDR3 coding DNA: TGTGCCAGCTCACCGGGCGCAGGTAGCAATGAGCAGTTCTTC. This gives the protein CASSPGAGSNEQFF.

CDR3 protein: CASKGQTQYF. The CDR3 nucleotides are TGTGCCAGTAAAGGGCAGACCCAGTACTTC. The chain recombines TRBV19 with TRBJ2-5; unclear D gene. The CDR3 loop spans 10 amino acids. CDR1 is LNHDA and CDR2 is SQIVND in the germline V gene (reference sequence). The V and J ends lost 7 bases and 6 bases respectively, with 6 bases between them.

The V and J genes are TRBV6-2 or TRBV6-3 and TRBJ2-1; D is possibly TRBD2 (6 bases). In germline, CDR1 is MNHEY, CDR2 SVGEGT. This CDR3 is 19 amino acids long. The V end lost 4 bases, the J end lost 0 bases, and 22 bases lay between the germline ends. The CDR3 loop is CASSSMFGRGESSYNEQFF. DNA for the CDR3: TGTGCCAGCAGTTCAATGTTTGGGCGCGGGGAAAGCTCCTACAATGAGCAGTTCTTC.

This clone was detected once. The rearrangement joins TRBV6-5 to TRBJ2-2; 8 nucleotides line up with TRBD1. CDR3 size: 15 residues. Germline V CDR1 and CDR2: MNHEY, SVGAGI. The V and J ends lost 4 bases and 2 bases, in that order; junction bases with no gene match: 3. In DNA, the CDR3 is TGTGCCAGCAGTTTGACAGGGGATAACACCGGGGAGCTGTTTTTT. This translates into CASSLTGDNTGELFF.

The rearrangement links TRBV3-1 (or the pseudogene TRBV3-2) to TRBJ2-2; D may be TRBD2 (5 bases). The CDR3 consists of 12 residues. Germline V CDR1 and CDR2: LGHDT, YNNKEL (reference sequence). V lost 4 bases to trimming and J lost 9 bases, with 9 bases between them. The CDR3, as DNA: TGTGCCAGCAGCCCCCGGGGTAGGGAGCTGTTTTTT. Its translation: CASSPRGRELFF.

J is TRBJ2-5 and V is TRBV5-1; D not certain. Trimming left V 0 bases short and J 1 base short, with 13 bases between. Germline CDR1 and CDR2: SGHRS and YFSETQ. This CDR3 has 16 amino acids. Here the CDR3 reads CASSLVGRNSQETQYF. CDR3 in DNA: TGCGCCAGCAGCTTGGTAGGACGGAATAGCCAAGAGACCCAGTACTTC.

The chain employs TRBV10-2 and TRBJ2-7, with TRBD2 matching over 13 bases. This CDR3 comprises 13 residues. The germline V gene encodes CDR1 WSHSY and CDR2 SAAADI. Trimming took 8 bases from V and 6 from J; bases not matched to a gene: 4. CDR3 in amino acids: CASGLAGVGEQYF. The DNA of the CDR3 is TGCGCCAGCGGACTAGCGGGAGTGGGCGAGCAGTACTTC.

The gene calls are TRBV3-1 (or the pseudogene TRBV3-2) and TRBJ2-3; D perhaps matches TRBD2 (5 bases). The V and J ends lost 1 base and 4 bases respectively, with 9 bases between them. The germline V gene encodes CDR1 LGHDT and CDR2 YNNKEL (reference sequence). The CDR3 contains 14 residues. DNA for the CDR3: TGTGCCAGCAGCCAAGTACTAGAGGCAGATACGCAGTATTTT. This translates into CASSQVLEADTQYF.

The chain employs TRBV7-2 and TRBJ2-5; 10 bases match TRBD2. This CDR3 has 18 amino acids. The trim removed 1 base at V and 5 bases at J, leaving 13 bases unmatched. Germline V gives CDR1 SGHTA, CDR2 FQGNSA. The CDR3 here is CASSLDVLAGPSRETQYF. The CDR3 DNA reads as TGTGCCAGCAGCTTAGATGTACTAGCGGGGCCCTCCCGGGAGACCCAGTACTTC.

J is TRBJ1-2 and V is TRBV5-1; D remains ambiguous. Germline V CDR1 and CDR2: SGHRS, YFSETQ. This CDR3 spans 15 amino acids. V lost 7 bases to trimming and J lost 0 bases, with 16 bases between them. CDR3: CASRLGETTNYGYTF. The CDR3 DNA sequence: TGCGCCAGCCGTCTGGGCGAAACCACTAACTATGGCTACACCTTC.

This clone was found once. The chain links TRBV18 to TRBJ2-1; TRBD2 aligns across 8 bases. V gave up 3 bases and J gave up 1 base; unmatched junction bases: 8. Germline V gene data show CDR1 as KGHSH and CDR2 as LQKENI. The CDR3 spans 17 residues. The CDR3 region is CASSPVSGIGSYNEQFF. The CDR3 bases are TGTGCCAGCTCACCCGTTAGCGGGATTGGTTCCTACAATGAGCAGTTCTTC.

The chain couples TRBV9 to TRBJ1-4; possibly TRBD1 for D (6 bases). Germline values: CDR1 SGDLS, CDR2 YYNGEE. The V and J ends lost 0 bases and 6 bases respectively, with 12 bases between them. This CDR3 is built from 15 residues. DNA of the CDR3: TGTGCCAGCAGCGTAGCGGGGGCAGATTATGAAAAACTGTTTTTT. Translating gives CASSVAGADYEKLFF.